What follows describes a single T cell receptor (beta chain). cDNA came from roughly 0.53 to 1 ug RNA primed by random hexamers. An immunoSEQ multiplex PCR amplified TCR beta CDR3 over 54 Vbeta and 13 Jbeta. TCRdb redid the calling of the immunoSEQ multiplex PCR reads with MiXCR, one entry per CDR3 protein. Here the sample spans around 190,000 distinct CDR3 sequences, about 95% being singletons. TCR beta sequences were obtained from blood CD8+ and CD4+ T cells. Germline CDR1 and CDR2: DFQATT and SNEGSKA (reference sequence). Unmatched junction bases numbered 9, after V lost 5 bases and J lost 2 bases. The CDR3 totals 14 residues. These data originate in a study of CD8 T cells in Susac syndrome.

This TCR was recovered from a human donor in good health. The chain is built from TRBV20-1 and TRBJ2-7; 7 bases are shared with TRBD2. Source material: CD4+ T cells from PBMCs. The chain's CDR3 is CSASGRTRTYEQYF. Written as DNA, the CDR3 is TGCAGTGCTTCTGGGAGGACTAGGACCTACGAGCAGTACTTC.